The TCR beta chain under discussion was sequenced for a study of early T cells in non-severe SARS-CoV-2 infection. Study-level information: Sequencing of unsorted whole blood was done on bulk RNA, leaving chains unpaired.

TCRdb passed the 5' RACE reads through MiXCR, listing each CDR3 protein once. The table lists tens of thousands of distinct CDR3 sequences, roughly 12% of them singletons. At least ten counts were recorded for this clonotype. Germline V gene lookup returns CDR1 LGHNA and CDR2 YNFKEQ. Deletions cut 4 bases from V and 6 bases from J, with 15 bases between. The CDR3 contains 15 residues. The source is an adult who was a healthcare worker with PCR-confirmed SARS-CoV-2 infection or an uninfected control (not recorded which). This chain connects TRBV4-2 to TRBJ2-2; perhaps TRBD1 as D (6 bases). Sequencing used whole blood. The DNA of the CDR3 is TGTGCCAGCAGCCCCGACTCAGGGGAGCCCGGGGAGCTGTTTTTT. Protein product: CASSPDSGEPGELFF.